What follows describes a single T cell receptor beta chain. Its cognate antigen is unknown. Each TCR beta cDNA library carried unique molecular identifiers. TCRdb reprocessed the PCR reads via MiXCR and lists one record per CDR3 protein. This table has 750,000 to 950,000 distinct CDR3 sequences, 46% appearing once. The data derive from a study of post-analysis software for immune sequencing data. Looking at the study overall: The cohort encompassed relapsing-remitting, secondary progressive and progressive-relapsing multiple sclerosis disease courses. Study conclusions and caveats: Significantly lower normalized Chao1 diversity was seen in multiple sclerosis patients than in controls. Patients used several TRBV segments, including TRBV5-6, TRBV5-1 and TRBV20-1, more often than controls. Strong same-batch co-clustering of samples appeared with F measure clustering.

The V and J ends lost 0 bases and 5 bases, in that order; junction bases with no gene match: 5. Germline CDR1 reads LGHNA; CDR2 reads YSLEER. CDR3 length: 16 amino acids. Material for sequencing was blood. This clonotype originated in a girl aged 5-17 years with multiple sclerosis. V usage is TRBV4-3 and J usage is TRBJ1-4; TRBD1 matches 8 bases. The CDR3 protein is CASSQDPGGANEKLFF. Written as DNA, the CDR3 is TGCGCCAGCAGCCAAGACCCAGGGGGCGCGAATGAAAAACTGTTTTTT.